A selection of T cell receptor beta chains follows, all from one sample in a study of CD8 T cells in ankylosing spondylitis. TCRdb re-called the 5' RACE reads through MiXCR, storing one row per CDR3 protein. The data show 300,000 to 400,000 distinct CDR3 sequences, roughly 11% seen once. Specimen: blood, either unsorted or a sorted T cell fraction (not recorded which). All receptors derive from a female donor with ankylosing spondylitis or in good health (not recorded which). The CDR3 runs from the conserved cysteine through the conserved F or W. Fields, in order: clone size, J gene, D gene, V gene, CDR3 protein, CDR3 DNA. A D gene is named only where the DNA matches it firmly. Clone size appears in some rows only: once, few, many, or a class for an expanded clone.

clone_size: -
j_call: TRBJ2-6
d_call: -
v_call: TRBV28
cdr3_aa: CASSSEPLSGANVLTF
cdr3_nt: TGTGCCAGCAGTTCCGAACCCCTTTCTGGGGCCAACGTCCTGACTTTC

clone_size: many
j_call: TRBJ2-7
d_call: -
v_call: TRBV30
cdr3_aa: CAWSRGKDEQYF
cdr3_nt: TGTGCCTGGAGTAGGGGAAAGGACGAGCAGTACTTC

clone_size: many
j_call: TRBJ1-6
d_call: TRBD1
v_call: TRBV6-1
cdr3_aa: CASIKEGQWNSPLHF
cdr3_nt: TGTGCCAGCATCAAGGAGGGACAGTGGAATTCACCCCTCCACTTT

clone_size: many
j_call: TRBJ1-4
d_call: -
v_call: TRBV4-3
cdr3_aa: CASSQDRLTGGGEKLFF
cdr3_nt: TGCGCCAGCAGCCAAGATCGCCTAACAGGCGGAGGTGAAAAACTGTTTTTT

clone_size: many
j_call: TRBJ2-5
d_call: TRBD2
v_call: TRBV6-5
cdr3_aa: CASSYRVGRGVQETQYF
cdr3_nt: TGTGCCAGCAGTTACAGGGTGGGGCGGGGGGTTCAAGAGACCCAGTACTTC

clone_size: many
j_call: TRBJ2-4
d_call: -
v_call: TRBV29-1
cdr3_aa: CSGDAGGIQYF
cdr3_nt: TGCAGCGGTGACGCCGGGGGCATTCAGTACTTC

clone_size: -
j_call: TRBJ2-1
d_call: -
v_call: TRBV6-5
cdr3_aa: CASSDATMEFF
cdr3_nt: TGTGCCAGCAGTGACGCGACCATGGAGTTCTTC

clone_size: few
j_call: TRBJ2-5
d_call: -
v_call: TRBV28
cdr3_aa: CASSFSGEETQYF
cdr3_nt: TGTGCCAGCAGTTTTTCGGGGGAAGAGACCCAGTACTTC

clone_size: few
j_call: TRBJ2-7
d_call: TRBD1
v_call: TRBV2
cdr3_aa: CASNLDRVVGDEQYF
cdr3_nt: TGTGCCAGCAACCTAGACAGGGTCGTAGGCGACGAGCAGTACTTC

clone_size: few
j_call: TRBJ1-2
d_call: -
v_call: TRBV6-6
cdr3_aa: CASSDPGQVGYTF
cdr3_nt: TGTGCCAGCAGCGATCCGGGACAAGTAGGCTACACCTTC

clone_size: many
j_call: TRBJ2-3
d_call: TRBD2
v_call: TRBV5-1
cdr3_aa: CASSQSGGSTDTQYF
cdr3_nt: TGCGCCAGCAGCCAAAGCGGGGGGTCCACAGATACGCAGTATTTT

clone_size: -
j_call: TRBJ2-1
d_call: -
v_call: TRBV5-1
cdr3_aa: CASSLGQGTNEQFF
cdr3_nt: TGCGCCAGCAGCTTGGGGCAGGGGACAAATGAGCAGTTCTTC

clone_size: many
j_call: TRBJ2-5
d_call: -
v_call: TRBV29-1
cdr3_aa: CSATAVSQETQYF
cdr3_nt: TGCAGCGCTACTGCAGTTTCACAAGAGACCCAGTACTTC

clone_size: many
j_call: TRBJ1-5
d_call: -
v_call: TRBV5-1
cdr3_aa: CASSLAPNQPQHF
cdr3_nt: TGTGCCAGCAGTCTGGCACCCAATCAGCCCCAGCATTTT

clone_size: many
j_call: TRBJ1-3
d_call: -
v_call: TRBV5-1
cdr3_aa: CASSLRAGVLDTIYF
cdr3_nt: TGCGCCAGCAGCTTGCGGGCAGGGGTGCTGGACACCATATATTTT

clone_size: many
j_call: TRBJ1-1
d_call: TRBD1
v_call: TRBV6-5
cdr3_aa: CASSYAGQGRMNTEAFF
cdr3_nt: TGTGCCAGCAGTTACGCGGGACAGGGGCGTATGAACACTGAAGCTTTCTTT

clone_size: many
j_call: TRBJ2-1
d_call: TRBD2
v_call: TRBV20-1
cdr3_aa: CSASGLAGYNEQFF
cdr3_nt: TGCAGTGCCTCGGGACTAGCGGGCTACAATGAGCAGTTCTTC

clone_size: -
j_call: TRBJ2-5
d_call: TRBD2
v_call: TRBV7-2
cdr3_aa: CASSRLQTSGQETQYF
cdr3_nt: TGTGCCAGCAGCCGCCTCCAGACTAGCGGCCAAGAGACCCAGTACTTC

clone_size: many
j_call: TRBJ1-2
d_call: TRBD1
v_call: TRBV28
cdr3_aa: CASTPPGRGLGYTF
cdr3_nt: TGTGCCAGCACCCCACCCGGCAGGGGGTTAGGCTACACCTTC